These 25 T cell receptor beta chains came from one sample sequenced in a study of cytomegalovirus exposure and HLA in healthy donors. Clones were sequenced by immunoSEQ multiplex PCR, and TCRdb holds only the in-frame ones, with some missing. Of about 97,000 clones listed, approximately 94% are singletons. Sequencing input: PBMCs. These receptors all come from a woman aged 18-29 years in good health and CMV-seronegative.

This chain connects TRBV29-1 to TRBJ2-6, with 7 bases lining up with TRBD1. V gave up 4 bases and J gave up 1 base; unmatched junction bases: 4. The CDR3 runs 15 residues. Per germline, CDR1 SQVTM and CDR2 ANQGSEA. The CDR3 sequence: CSVGGQPSGANVLTF. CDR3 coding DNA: TGCAGCGTTGGGGGACAGCCTTCTGGGGCCAACGTCCTGACTTTC.

CDR3 bases: TGCGCCAGCAGCCAAGAAGCGGACAGGGTGGCCTACGAGCAGTACTTC. It codes for CASSQEADRVAYEQYF. The V and J genes are TRBV4-1 and TRBJ2-7; 8 nucleotides align to TRBD1. The CDR3 has 16 amino acids. J was trimmed by 2 bases and V by 0 bases; bases with no gene match: 6. Germline assignment: CDR1 MGHRA and CDR2 YSYEKL.

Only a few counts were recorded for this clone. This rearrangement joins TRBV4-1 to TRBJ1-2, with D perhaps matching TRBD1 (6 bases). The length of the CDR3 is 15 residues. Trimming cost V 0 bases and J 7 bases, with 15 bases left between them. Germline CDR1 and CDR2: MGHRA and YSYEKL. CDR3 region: CASSQDGTPRFGYTF. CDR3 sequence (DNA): TGCGCCAGCAGCCAAGACGGGACACCGAGATTTGGCTACACCTTC.

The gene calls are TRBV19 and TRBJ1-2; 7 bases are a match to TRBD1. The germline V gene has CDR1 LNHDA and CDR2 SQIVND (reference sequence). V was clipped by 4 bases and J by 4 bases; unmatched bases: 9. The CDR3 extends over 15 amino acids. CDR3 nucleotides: TGTGCCAGTAGTAACCCTCGACAGGGAATCTATGGCTACACCTTC. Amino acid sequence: CASSNPRQGIYGYTF.

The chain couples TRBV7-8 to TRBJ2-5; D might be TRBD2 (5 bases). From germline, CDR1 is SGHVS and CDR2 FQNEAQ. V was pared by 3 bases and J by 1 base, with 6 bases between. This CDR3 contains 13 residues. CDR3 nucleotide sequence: TGTGCCAGCAGCTTGACTACCCAAGAGACCCAGTACTTC. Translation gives CASSLTTQETQYF.

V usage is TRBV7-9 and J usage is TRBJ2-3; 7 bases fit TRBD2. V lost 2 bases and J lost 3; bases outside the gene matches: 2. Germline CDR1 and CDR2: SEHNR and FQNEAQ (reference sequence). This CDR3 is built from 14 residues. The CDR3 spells CASSLRGETDTQYF. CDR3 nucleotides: TGTGCCAGCAGCTTACGGGGGGAAACAGATACGCAGTATTTT. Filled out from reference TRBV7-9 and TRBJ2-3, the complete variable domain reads DTGVSQNPRHKITKRGQNVTFRCDPISEHNRLYWYRQTLGQGPEFLTYFQNEAQLEKSRLLSDRFSAERPKGSFSTLEIQRTEQGDSAMYLCASSLRGETDTQYFGPGTRLTVL.

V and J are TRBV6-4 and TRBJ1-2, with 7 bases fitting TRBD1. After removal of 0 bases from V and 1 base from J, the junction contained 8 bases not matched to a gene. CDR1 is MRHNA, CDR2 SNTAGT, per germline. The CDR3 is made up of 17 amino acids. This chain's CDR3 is CASSDSYRGVRNYGYTF. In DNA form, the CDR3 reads TGTGCCAGCAGTGACTCGTACAGGGGAGTTCGTAACTATGGCTACACCTTC.

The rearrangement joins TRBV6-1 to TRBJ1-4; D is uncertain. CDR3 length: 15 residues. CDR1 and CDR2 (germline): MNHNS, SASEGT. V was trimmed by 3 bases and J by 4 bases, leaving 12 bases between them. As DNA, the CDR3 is TGTGCCAGCAGTGAGGACCGGACTGTTAATGAAAAACTGTTTTTT. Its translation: CASSEDRTVNEKLFF.

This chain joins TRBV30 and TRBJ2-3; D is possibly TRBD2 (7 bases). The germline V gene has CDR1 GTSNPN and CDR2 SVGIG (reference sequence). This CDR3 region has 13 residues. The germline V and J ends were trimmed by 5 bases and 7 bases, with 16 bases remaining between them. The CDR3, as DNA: TGTGCCTGGTGGGGGGGCAGGCGAAATACGCAGTATTTT. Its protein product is CAWWGGRRNTQYF.

The CDR3 DNA is TGTGCCAGCAGCGTAGGGGGACAGGGGGCCCGGGAGACCCAGTACTTC. Protein: CASSVGGQGARETQYF. The genes are TRBV9 and TRBJ2-5; TRBD1 matches 12 bases. V trimming: 0 bases; J trimming: 5 bases; junction bases outside the gene matches: 5. Per germline, CDR1 SGDLS and CDR2 YYNGEE. The CDR3 spans 16 residues.

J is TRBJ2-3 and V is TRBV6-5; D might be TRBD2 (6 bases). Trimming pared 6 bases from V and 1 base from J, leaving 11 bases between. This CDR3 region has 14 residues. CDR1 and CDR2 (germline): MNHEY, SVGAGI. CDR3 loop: CASRRGTGTDTQYF. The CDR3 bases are TGTGCCAGCAGACGCGGGACTGGCACAGATACGCAGTATTTT.

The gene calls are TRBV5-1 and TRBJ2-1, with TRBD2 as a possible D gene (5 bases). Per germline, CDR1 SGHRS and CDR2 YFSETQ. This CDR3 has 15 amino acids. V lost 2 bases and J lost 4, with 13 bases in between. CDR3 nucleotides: TGCGCCAGCAGCTTAGGAGGAGGCGAATACAATGAGCAGTTCTTC. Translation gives CASSLGGGEYNEQFF. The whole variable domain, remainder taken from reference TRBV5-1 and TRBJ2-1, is KAGVTQTPRYLIKTRGQQVTLSCSPISGHRSVSWYQQTPGQGLQFLFEYFSETQRNKGNFPGRFSGRQFSNSRSEMNVSTLELGDSALYLCASSLGGGEYNEQFFGPGTRLTVL.

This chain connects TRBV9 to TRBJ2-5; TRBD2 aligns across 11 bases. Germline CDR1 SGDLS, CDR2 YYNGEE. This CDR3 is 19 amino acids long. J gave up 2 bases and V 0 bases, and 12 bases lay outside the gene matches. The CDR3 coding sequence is TGTGCCAGCAGCGTAGCGACTAGCGGGATGGGGCTGGGGCAAGAGACCCAGTACTTC. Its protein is CASSVATSGMGLGQETQYF.

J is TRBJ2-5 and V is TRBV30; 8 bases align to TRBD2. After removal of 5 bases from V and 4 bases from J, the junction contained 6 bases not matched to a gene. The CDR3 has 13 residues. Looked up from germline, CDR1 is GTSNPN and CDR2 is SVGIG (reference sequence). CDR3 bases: TGTGCCTGGTCCAGCGGGAGAGCAGAGACCCAGTACTTC. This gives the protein CAWSSGRAETQYF.

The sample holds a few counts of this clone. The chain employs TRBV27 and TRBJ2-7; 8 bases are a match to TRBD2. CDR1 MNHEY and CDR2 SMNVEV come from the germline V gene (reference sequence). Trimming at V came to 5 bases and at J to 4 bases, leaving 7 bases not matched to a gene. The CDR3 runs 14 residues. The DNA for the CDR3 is TGTGCCAGCAGTCCGAGCGGGAGTAGGTACGAGCAGTACTTC. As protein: CASSPSGSRYEQYF.

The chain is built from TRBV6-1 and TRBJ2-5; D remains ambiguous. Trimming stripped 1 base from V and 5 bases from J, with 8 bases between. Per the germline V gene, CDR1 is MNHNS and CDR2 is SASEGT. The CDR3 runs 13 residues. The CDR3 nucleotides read TGTGCCAGCAGTGAAGGACGGCGGGAGACCCAGTACTTC. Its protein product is CASSEGRRETQYF.

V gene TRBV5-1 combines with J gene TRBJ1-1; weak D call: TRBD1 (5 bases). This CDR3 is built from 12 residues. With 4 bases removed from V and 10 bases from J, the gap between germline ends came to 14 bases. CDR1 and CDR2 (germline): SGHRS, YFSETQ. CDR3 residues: CASSPGGSIAFF. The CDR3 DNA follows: TGCGCCAGCAGCCCGGGGGGATCCATAGCTTTCTTT.

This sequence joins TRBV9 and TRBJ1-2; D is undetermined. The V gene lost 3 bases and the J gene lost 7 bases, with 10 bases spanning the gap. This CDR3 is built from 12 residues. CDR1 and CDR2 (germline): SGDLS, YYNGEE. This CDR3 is CASSDRVSGYTF. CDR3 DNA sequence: TGTGCCAGCAGCGATCGGGTCTCTGGCTACACCTTC.

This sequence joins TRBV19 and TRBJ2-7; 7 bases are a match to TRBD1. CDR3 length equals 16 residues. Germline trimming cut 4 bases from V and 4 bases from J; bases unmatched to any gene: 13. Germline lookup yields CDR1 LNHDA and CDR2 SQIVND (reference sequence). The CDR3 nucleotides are TGTGCCAGTAGTACGACAGGGTTAAGTGGTAGGTACGAGCAGTACTTC. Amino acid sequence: CASSTTGLSGRYEQYF.

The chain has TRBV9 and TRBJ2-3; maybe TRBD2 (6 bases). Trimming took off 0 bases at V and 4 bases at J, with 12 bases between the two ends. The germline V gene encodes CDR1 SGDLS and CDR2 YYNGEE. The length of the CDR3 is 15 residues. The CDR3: CASSVAGGVADTQYF. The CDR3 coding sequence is TGTGCCAGCAGCGTAGCCGGGGGAGTGGCAGATACGCAGTATTTT.

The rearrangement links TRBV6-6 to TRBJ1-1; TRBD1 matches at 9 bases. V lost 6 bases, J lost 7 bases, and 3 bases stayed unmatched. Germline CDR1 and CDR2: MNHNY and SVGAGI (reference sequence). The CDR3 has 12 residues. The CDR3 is CASRTGQGEAFF. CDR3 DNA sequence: TGTGCCAGCAGGACGGGACAGGGTGAAGCTTTCTTT.

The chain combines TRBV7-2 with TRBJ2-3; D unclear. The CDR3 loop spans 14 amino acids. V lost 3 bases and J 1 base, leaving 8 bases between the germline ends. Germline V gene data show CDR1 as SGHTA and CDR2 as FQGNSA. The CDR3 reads CASSFLLGTDTQYF. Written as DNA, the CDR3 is TGTGCCAGCAGCTTTCTACTCGGCACAGATACGCAGTATTTT.

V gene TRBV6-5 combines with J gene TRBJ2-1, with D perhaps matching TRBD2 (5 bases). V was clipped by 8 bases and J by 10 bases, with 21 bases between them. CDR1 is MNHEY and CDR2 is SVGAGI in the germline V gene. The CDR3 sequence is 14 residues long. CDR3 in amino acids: CASSSAGGRAEQFF. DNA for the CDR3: TGTGCCAGCTCTTCCGCGGGTGGTCGAGCGGAGCAGTTCTTC.

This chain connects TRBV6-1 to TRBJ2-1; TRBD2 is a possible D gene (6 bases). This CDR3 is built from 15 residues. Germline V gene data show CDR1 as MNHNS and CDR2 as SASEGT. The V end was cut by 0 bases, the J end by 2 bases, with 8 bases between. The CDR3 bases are TGTGCCAGCAGTGAAGCTAGCGGAGCCTACAATGAGCAGTTCTTC. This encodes CASSEASGAYNEQFF.

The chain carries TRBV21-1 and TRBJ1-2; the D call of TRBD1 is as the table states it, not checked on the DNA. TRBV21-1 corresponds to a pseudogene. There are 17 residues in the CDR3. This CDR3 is CASSKALGTEPHYGYTF. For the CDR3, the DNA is TGTGCCAGCAGCAAAGCGCTAGGGACAGAGCCCCACTATGGCTACACCTTC.